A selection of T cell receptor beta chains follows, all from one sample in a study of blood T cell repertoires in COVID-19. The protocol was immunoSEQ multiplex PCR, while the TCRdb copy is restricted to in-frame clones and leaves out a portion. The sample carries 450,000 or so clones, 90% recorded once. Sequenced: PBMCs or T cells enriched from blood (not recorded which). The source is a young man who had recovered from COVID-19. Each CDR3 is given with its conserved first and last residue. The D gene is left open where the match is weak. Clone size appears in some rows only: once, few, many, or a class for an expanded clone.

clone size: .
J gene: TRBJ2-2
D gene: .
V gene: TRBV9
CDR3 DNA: TGTGCCAGCAGCGTTGGGCGCGGGGTCGCCGGGGAGCTGTTTTTT
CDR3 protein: CASSVGRGVAGELFF

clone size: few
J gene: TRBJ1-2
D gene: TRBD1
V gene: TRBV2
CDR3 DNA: TGTGCCAGCAGTGCTCAGGGGGCCGGTGGCTACACCTTC
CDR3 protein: CASSAQGAGGYTF

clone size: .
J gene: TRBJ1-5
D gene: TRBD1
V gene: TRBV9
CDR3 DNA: TGTGCCAGCAGCGGCGGACAGGGGGGATATCAGCCCCAGCATTTT
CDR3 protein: CASSGGQGGYQPQHF

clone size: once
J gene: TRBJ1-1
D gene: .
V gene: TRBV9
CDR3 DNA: TGTGCCAGCAGCACCAGGGCCGCGAACACTGAAGCTTTCTTT
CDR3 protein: CASSTRAANTEAFF

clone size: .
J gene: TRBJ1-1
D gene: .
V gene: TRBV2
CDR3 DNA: TGTGCCAGCAGCGACGGACAAATGAACACTGAAGCTTTCTTT
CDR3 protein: CASSDGQMNTEAFF

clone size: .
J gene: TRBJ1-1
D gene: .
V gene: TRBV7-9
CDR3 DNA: TGTGCCAGCAGTTCGAGACACGACCTGAACACTGAAGCTTTCTTT
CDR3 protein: CASSSRHDLNTEAFF

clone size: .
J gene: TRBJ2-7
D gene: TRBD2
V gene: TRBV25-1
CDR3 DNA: TGTGCCAGCAGTGCGAGCGGGATGAGCTCCTACGAGCAGTACTTC
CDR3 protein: CASSASGMSSYEQYF

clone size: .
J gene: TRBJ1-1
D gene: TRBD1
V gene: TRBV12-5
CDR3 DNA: TGTGCTAGTGGTTTCAACAGGGGGCCGAACACTGAAGCTTTCTTT
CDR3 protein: CASGFNRGPNTEAFF

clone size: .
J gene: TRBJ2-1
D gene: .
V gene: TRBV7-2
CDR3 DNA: TGTGCCAGCAGCCCGCGGCCCTCCTACAATGAGCAGTTCTTC
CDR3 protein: CASSPRPSYNEQFF

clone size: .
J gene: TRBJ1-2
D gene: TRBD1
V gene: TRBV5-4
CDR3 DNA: TGTGCCAGCAGGATGACAGGGGGCAAGATTCATGGCTACACCTTC
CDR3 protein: CASRMTGGKIHGYTF

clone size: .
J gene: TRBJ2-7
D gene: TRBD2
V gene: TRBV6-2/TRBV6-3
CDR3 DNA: TGTGCCAGCAGTTACTCGACTGGGACTAGCGTCACCTACGAGCAGTACTTC
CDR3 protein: CASSYSTGTSVTYEQYF

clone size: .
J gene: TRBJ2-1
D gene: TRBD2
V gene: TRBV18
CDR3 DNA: TGTGCCAGCTCACAACTAGCGGCCCCTCGGAATGAGCAGTTCTTC
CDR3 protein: CASSQLAAPRNEQFF

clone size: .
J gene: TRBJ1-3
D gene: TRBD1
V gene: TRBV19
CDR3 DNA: TGTGCCAGTAAAGGGACAGGTTCTGGAAACACCATATATTTT
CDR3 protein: CASKGTGSGNTIYF

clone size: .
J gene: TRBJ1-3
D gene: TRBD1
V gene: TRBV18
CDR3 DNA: TGTGCCAGCTCACCACCCGGGACAGCCGGAAACACCATATATTTT
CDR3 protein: CASSPPGTAGNTIYF

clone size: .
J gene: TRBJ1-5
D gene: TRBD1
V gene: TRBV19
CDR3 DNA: TGTGCCAGTAGAAGGGACAGGAACGGCCCCCAGCATTTT
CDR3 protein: CASRRDRNGPQHF

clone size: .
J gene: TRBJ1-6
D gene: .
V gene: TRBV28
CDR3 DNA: TGTGCCAGCAAACAAGAGGGGGCCTATAATTCACCCCTCCACTTT
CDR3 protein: CASKQEGAYNSPLHF

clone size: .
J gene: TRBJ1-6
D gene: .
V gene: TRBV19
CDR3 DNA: TGTGCCAGGCCTGGGAGGGGGAGCTCCTATAATTCACCCCTCCACTTT
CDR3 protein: CARPGRGSSYNSPLHF

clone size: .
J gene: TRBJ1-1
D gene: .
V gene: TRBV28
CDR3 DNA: TGTGCCAGCAGTTTAATATACGGGGGAGCTTGGGGGTCCGGGTTGAACACTGAAGCTTTCTTT
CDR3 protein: CASSLIYGGAWGSGLNTEAFF